The T cell receptor beta chain described here comes from a study of early T cells in non-severe SARS-CoV-2 infection. Study at large: The sequenced material was bulk RNA from unsorted whole blood, and its chains were unpaired. Study outcomes and limitations: Sequences matched to VDJdb favored anti-spike CD8 responses, while private and CD4 specificities were missed.

Individual cDNA molecules carried attached unique molecular identifiers. TCRdb reprocessed the 5' RACE reads with MiXCR, giving one entry per CDR3 protein. This sample has about 40,000 distinct CDR3 sequences, with under 30% found just once. This clonotype was observed once. The antigen is not known. The CDR3 totals 14 residues. The germline V and J ends were trimmed by 3 bases and 8 bases, with 13 bases remaining between them. Germline V gene data show CDR1 as LGHDT and CDR2 as YNNKEL (reference sequence). The chain joins TRBV3-1 to TRBJ1-4; maybe TRBD1 (5 bases). This receptor was identified in an adult who was a healthcare worker with PCR-confirmed SARS-CoV-2 infection or an uninfected control (not recorded which). The sequences come from whole blood, collected at baseline. CDR3: CASSQDKQREKLFF. The CDR3 DNA is TGTGCCAGCAGCCAGGACAAACAGAGGGAAAAACTGTTTTTT.